Listed below are T cell receptor beta chains from one sample, sequenced in a study of response to subunit inactivated influenza vaccine. TCRdb reprocessed the RT-PCR reads via MiXCR and lists one record per CDR3 protein. This table holds 500,000 to 700,000 distinct CDR3 sequences, 20% to 25% found once. The same sample was also used in a study of T cells expressing NK-cell markers.

This sample comprised CD4+ T cells sorted from PBMCs, obtained about 12 days after vaccination. The receptor source for this set is a man between 45 and 60 years old who received an inactivated influenza vaccine. CDR3s include the opening cysteine and the closing phenylalanine or tryptophan. Each record gives: CDR3 length, D gene, J gene, V gene, clone size, CDR3 DNA, CDR3 protein. D genes are given only for firm matches. Size is omitted from some rows. Given values are once, few, many or a class for expanded clones.

cdr3_length: 15
d_call: TRBD1
j_call: TRBJ2-7
v_call: TRBV10-3
clone_size: -
cdr3_nt: TGTGCCATCAGTGCAGACAGGGGGCGACCCTACGAGCGGTACTTC
cdr3_aa: CAISADRGRPYERYF

cdr3_length: 14
d_call: -
j_call: TRBJ2-7
v_call: TRBV5-6
clone_size: -
cdr3_nt: TGTGCCAGCAACAATATTGGTGACCGGGGAGAGCAGTACTTC
cdr3_aa: CASNNIGDRGEQYF

cdr3_length: 14
d_call: -
j_call: TRBJ1-1
v_call: TRBV12-3/TRBV12-4
clone_size: many
cdr3_nt: TGTGCCAGCAGTTTTCGGGGGATGAACACTGAAGCTTTCTTT
cdr3_aa: CASSFRGMNTEAFF

cdr3_length: 16
d_call: TRBD2
j_call: TRBJ2-3
v_call: TRBV4-1
clone_size: -
cdr3_nt: TGCGCCAGCAGCCAAGAGGGACTAGTTTTGAAAGATACGCAGTATTTT
cdr3_aa: CASSQEGLVLKDTQYF

cdr3_length: 15
d_call: TRBD2
j_call: TRBJ2-3
v_call: TRBV6-1
clone_size: -
cdr3_nt: TGTGCCAGCAGCTGGGGACTAGCGGTCACAGATACGCAGTATTTT
cdr3_aa: CASSWGLAVTDTQYF

cdr3_length: 13
d_call: -
j_call: TRBJ2-3
v_call: TRBV4-2
clone_size: -
cdr3_nt: TGTGCCAGCAGCCAAGTCTCAGGGCAGGGGCAGTATTTT
cdr3_aa: CASSQVSGQGQYF

cdr3_length: 16
d_call: TRBD2
j_call: TRBJ2-2
v_call: TRBV12-3/TRBV12-4
clone_size: -
cdr3_nt: TGTGCCAGCAGTTTAAATAGCGGGAGGGCCACCGGGGAGCTGTTTTTT
cdr3_aa: CASSLNSGRATGELFF

cdr3_length: 16
d_call: TRBD2
j_call: TRBJ2-7
v_call: TRBV5-1
clone_size: few
cdr3_nt: TGCGCCAGCAGCTTGAGGGTAGCGGGGGGAACCTACGAGCAGTACTTC
cdr3_aa: CASSLRVAGGTYEQYF

cdr3_length: 15
d_call: -
j_call: TRBJ2-5
v_call: TRBV9
clone_size: -
cdr3_nt: TGTGCCAGCAGCGGTCGGACTGGCAGGGCCGAGACCCAGTACTTC
cdr3_aa: CASSGRTGRAETQYF

cdr3_length: 14
d_call: TRBD2
j_call: TRBJ2-2
v_call: TRBV20-1
clone_size: -
cdr3_nt: TGCAGTGCTAGTAGCGGGGGTAACACCGGGGAGCTGTTTTTT
cdr3_aa: CSASSGGNTGELFF

cdr3_length: 15
d_call: -
j_call: TRBJ2-7
v_call: TRBV4-3
clone_size: -
cdr3_nt: TGCGCCAGCAGCCAAGGGGTCAGGGAAGAGTACGAGCAGTACTTC
cdr3_aa: CASSQGVREEYEQYF

cdr3_length: 15
d_call: TRBD1
j_call: TRBJ2-1
v_call: TRBV7-9
clone_size: -
cdr3_nt: TGTGCCAGCAGCTCGAGGGGGCAGCCCGACAATGAGCAGTTCTTC
cdr3_aa: CASSSRGQPDNEQFF

cdr3_length: 13
d_call: TRBD1
j_call: TRBJ2-1
v_call: TRBV6-5
clone_size: -
cdr3_nt: TGTGCCAGCAGTTCTCCGGACAGGGATGAGCAGTTCTTC
cdr3_aa: CASSSPDRDEQFF

cdr3_length: 16
d_call: -
j_call: TRBJ2-3
v_call: TRBV27
clone_size: few
cdr3_nt: TGTGCCAGCAGTTTAATAGAACATATGGGCCCAGATACGCAGTATTTT
cdr3_aa: CASSLIEHMGPDTQYF

cdr3_length: 15
d_call: -
j_call: TRBJ2-1
v_call: TRBV12-3/TRBV12-4
clone_size: many
cdr3_nt: TGTGCCAGCAGATTTGGATGGGGGGCCACCAATGAGCAGTTCTTC
cdr3_aa: CASRFGWGATNEQFF

cdr3_length: 14
d_call: TRBD2
j_call: TRBJ2-1
v_call: TRBV10-3
clone_size: -
cdr3_nt: TGTGCCATCAAAAATAGCGGGAGTGGGGTTGAGCAGTTCTTC
cdr3_aa: CAIKNSGSGVEQFF

cdr3_length: 16
d_call: TRBD2
j_call: TRBJ2-7
v_call: TRBV20-1
clone_size: -
cdr3_nt: TGCAGTGCTAAAGACCCTATAGCGGGGGGCCCCTACGAGCAGTACTTC
cdr3_aa: CSAKDPIAGGPYEQYF

cdr3_length: 14
d_call: -
j_call: TRBJ1-5
v_call: TRBV29-1
clone_size: many
cdr3_nt: TGCAGCGTTGTAGAAACCGACCCAAATCAGCCCCAGCATTTT
cdr3_aa: CSVVETDPNQPQHF

cdr3_length: 15
d_call: -
j_call: TRBJ1-4
v_call: TRBV15
clone_size: few
cdr3_nt: TGTGCCACCAGCATACACAGGGCAACTAATGAAAAACTGTTTTTT
cdr3_aa: CATSIHRATNEKLFF

cdr3_length: 15
d_call: TRBD1
j_call: TRBJ2-7
v_call: TRBV6-5
clone_size: -
cdr3_nt: TGTGCCAGCAGTTACACGGGACAGGGGCGCTACGAGCAGTACTTC
cdr3_aa: CASSYTGQGRYEQYF

cdr3_length: 13
d_call: TRBD1
j_call: TRBJ1-1
v_call: TRBV3-1
clone_size: few
cdr3_nt: TGTGCCAGCTGTAGAAGGGGGCAAGGTGAAGCTTTCTTT
cdr3_aa: CASCRRGQGEAFF

cdr3_length: 18
d_call: TRBD2
j_call: TRBJ2-5
v_call: TRBV6-6
clone_size: -
cdr3_nt: TGTGCCAGCAGTTACTCTGGCCTAGCGGGGGGCGGGGGAGAGACCCAGTACTTC
cdr3_aa: CASSYSGLAGGGGETQYF

cdr3_length: 12
d_call: -
j_call: TRBJ2-7
v_call: TRBV11-2
clone_size: few
cdr3_nt: TGTGCCAGCAGCTATAGAGGAGGCGAGCAGTACTTC
cdr3_aa: CASSYRGGEQYF

cdr3_length: 13
d_call: TRBD2
j_call: TRBJ2-5
v_call: TRBV6-1
clone_size: many
cdr3_nt: TGTGCCAGCACCCGGGGGGGCCAAGAGACCCAGTACTTC
cdr3_aa: CASTRGGQETQYF

cdr3_length: 14
d_call: -
j_call: TRBJ1-5
v_call: TRBV3-1
clone_size: once
cdr3_nt: TGTGCCAGCAGCCAGTCGGGGCTTAATCAGCCCCAGCATTTT
cdr3_aa: CASSQSGLNQPQHF

cdr3_length: 12
d_call: -
j_call: TRBJ2-3
v_call: TRBV29-1
clone_size: few
cdr3_nt: TGCAGCGCCGAGGGGAGCACAGATACGCAGTATTTT
cdr3_aa: CSAEGSTDTQYF

cdr3_length: 16
d_call: TRBD2
j_call: TRBJ2-3
v_call: TRBV29-1
clone_size: -
cdr3_nt: TGCAGCGTTGAAGACGGACTAGCGGGGAGCACAGATACGCAGTATTTT
cdr3_aa: CSVEDGLAGSTDTQYF

cdr3_length: 13
d_call: TRBD2
j_call: TRBJ2-1
v_call: TRBV29-1
clone_size: -
cdr3_nt: TGCAGCGTTGGGCGGGGGGGCCACGATGAGCAGTTCTTC
cdr3_aa: CSVGRGGHDEQFF

cdr3_length: 14
d_call: -
j_call: TRBJ2-1
v_call: TRBV7-2
clone_size: -
cdr3_nt: TGTGCCAGCAGCTGGAACAGGGCTCTCAGTGAGCAGTTCTTC
cdr3_aa: CASSWNRALSEQFF

cdr3_length: 15
d_call: -
j_call: TRBJ1-5
v_call: TRBV12-3/TRBV12-4
clone_size: few
cdr3_nt: TGTGCCAGCAGTTTCCGGGGATCCGGTGCGCAGCCCCAGCATTTT
cdr3_aa: CASSFRGSGAQPQHF

cdr3_length: 14
d_call: TRBD1
j_call: TRBJ2-3
v_call: TRBV20-1
clone_size: few
cdr3_nt: TGCAGTGCTAGCAGGGGGCGCGGGTCAGGTACGCAGTATTTT
cdr3_aa: CSASRGRGSGTQYF